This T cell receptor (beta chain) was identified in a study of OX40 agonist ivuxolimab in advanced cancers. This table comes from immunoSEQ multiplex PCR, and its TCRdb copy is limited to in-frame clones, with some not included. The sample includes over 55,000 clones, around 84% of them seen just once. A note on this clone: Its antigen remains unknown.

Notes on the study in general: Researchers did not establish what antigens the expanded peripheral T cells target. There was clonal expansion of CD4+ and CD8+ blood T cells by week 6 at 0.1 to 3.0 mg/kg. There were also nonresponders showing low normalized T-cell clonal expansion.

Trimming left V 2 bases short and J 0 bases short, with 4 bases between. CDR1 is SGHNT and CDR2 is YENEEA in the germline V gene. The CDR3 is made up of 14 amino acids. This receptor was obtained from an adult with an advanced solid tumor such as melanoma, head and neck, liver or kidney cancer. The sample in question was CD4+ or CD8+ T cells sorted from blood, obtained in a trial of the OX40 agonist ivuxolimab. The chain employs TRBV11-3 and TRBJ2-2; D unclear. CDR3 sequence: CASSLYTNTGELFF. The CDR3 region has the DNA TGTGCCAGCAGCTTATATACGAACACCGGGGAGCTGTTTTTT.